This T cell receptor (beta chain) was sequenced in a study of shared clonotypes between healthy human individuals. The CD4+ fraction was divided into a CD45RA+ naive subset and a CD45RA-negative memory subset. Germline CDR1 reads SGHDT; CDR2 reads YYEEEE. This CDR3 contains 15 residues. The trim removed 4 bases at V and 9 bases at J, leaving 10 bases unmatched. The table came from immunoSEQ multiplex PCR; TCRdb's copy has only in-frame clones and leaves some out. Seen here are some 1.5 million clones, 95% to 99% observed once, and the top ten hold less than 0.55%. The chain recombines TRBV5-6 with TRBJ2-1; TRBD2 matches 10 bases. The origin of this receptor is a man aged 25-45 years in good health. The sequencing sample was made of naive CD4+ T cells sorted from blood. Subset given: CD45RA+ positively selected. The CDR3 is CASSAGLAGVSEQFF. In DNA form, the CDR3 reads TGTGCCAGCAGCGCAGGGCTAGCGGGAGTAAGTGAGCAGTTCTTC.